This T cell receptor beta chain was found in a study of cytomegalovirus exposure and HLA in healthy donors. About the research overall: From donors who were HLA-typed, an early data release held around 80 million unique TCRs. The study's findings and limits: The availability of immune exposure information extended only to CMV serostatus.

PCR was performed using 60 Vbeta and 13 Jbeta primers. TCRdb's copy holds only in-frame clones and misses some; the assay was immunoSEQ multiplex PCR. The sample consists of about 59,000 clones, 65% to 90% of them appearing once. Germline CDR1 reads SQVTM; CDR2 reads ANQGSEA. The CDR3 has 13 amino acids. The junction had 5 bases not matched to a gene; V was cut back by 6 bases and J by 7 bases. This clone showed up just a few times. Its specificity is not known. The receptor was derived from a human donor in good health. Sequenced input: PBMCs. The V gene is TRBV29-1, the J gene TRBJ1-4; 10 bases are shared with TRBD1. CDR3 sequence (DNA): TGCAGCGTAACCGGGACAGGGGTTGAAAAACTGTTTTTT. As protein: CSVTGTGVEKLFF.